This T cell receptor beta chain comes out of a study of vaccination effects on CD4 cells after COVID-19. The wider study: Post-vaccination samples were obtained at early and late time points from a few convalescent patients.

The culture ran for 9 to 11 days, and then CD4+ T cells were isolated. According to PCR results, the person was infected with SARS-CoV-2 between March and December 2020. Two-dose vaccination with either BNT162b2 or mRNA-1273 was given to the participants. Half-medium changes using IL-2 medium occurred on days 3 and 7. This CDR3 contains 14 residues. Trimming cost V 0 bases and J 4 bases, with 8 bases left between them. Germline V gene lookup returns CDR1 SGHNT and CDR2 YYREEE (reference sequence). Notes on the study in general: Late post-vaccination samples showed marked contraction of infection- and vaccine-induced clones. Relatively few convalescent patients took part in the study, which had no early post-infection timepoints.

Sequencing was performed with immunoSEQ multiplex PCR; in TCRdb, only in-frame clones are kept and a portion is missing. The sample has roughly 30,000 clones, around 74% seen once; the top ten hold 5% to 7.5%. As regards this clone: Its antigen is not known.

The TCR was taken from a human donor who had a prior SARS-CoV-2 infection. Sequencing was performed on CD4+ T cells from PBMCs cultured without peptide, taken after COVID-19 vaccination. The V and J genes are TRBV5-4 and TRBJ2-1; no definite D call. CDR3 in amino acids: CASSLASLYNEQFF. The CDR3, as DNA: TGTGCCAGCAGCTTGGCCAGCCTTTACAATGAGCAGTTCTTC.